The 17 T cell receptor beta chains below come from one sample, sequenced in a study of T-cell memory formation after mild COVID-19. TCRdb re-derived calls from the 5' RACE reads in MiXCR, one entry per CDR3 protein. The sample yields a few hundred thousand distinct CDR3 sequences, approximately 16% seen once. Sequenced material: PBMCs or a T cell subset sorted from them (not recorded which). Source of these receptors: a man aged 18 to 29 who had mild COVID-19 (a few samples of this study predate the infection). Cell type and time point are not known.

This clonotype was counted a few times. V is TRBV5-1 and J is TRBJ1-4; 7 bases are shared with TRBD1. J gave up 7 bases and V 4 bases, and 10 bases lay outside the gene matches. CDR3 length: 15 amino acids. Germline-derived CDR1 and CDR2 are SGHRS and YFSETQ. The chain's CDR3 is CASSLQGLLGEKLFF. The CDR3 coding sequence is TGCGCCAGCAGCCTACAGGGGCTACTTGGTGAAAAACTGTTTTTT. Full variable domain (remainder filled in from reference TRBV5-1 and TRBJ1-4): KAGVTQTPRYLIKTRGQQVTLSCSPISGHRSVSWYQQTPGQGLQFLFEYFSETQRNKGNFPGRFSGRQFSNSRSEMNVSTLELGDSALYLCASSLQGLLGEKLFFGSGTQLSVL.

This clonotype was observed a handful of times. The chain joins TRBV7-9 to TRBJ2-1; tentatively, D is TRBD1 (5 bases). V lost 3 bases and J lost 2, with 11 bases in between. The CDR3 covers 15 residues. Germline V gene sequence: CDR1 SEHNR, CDR2 FQNEAQ (reference sequence). CDR3 in DNA: TGTGCCAGCAGCTTTACAGGTAGAACCTACAATGAGCAGTTCTTC. It translates to CASSFTGRTYNEQFF.

The chain joins TRBV20-1 to TRBJ2-3, with 10 bases aligning to TRBD2. Unmatched junction bases numbered 3, after V lost 8 bases and J lost 1 base. There are 13 residues in the CDR3. Germline V lookup: CDR1 DFQATT, CDR2 SNEGSKA (reference sequence). This chain's CDR3 is CSPTSGGTDTQYF. The CDR3 DNA reads as TGCAGTCCTACTAGCGGGGGCACAGATACGCAGTATTTT.

This clonotype was observed a handful of times. The V gene is TRBV2, the J gene TRBJ2-2; D gene ambiguous. The V and J ends lost 1 base and 6 bases respectively, with 9 bases between them. The germline gives CDR1 SNHLY, CDR2 FYNNEI. CDR3 length equals 14 residues. CDR3 in amino acids: CASSEDGAAGELFF. The CDR3 DNA is TGTGCCAGCAGTGAAGATGGCGCTGCCGGGGAGCTGTTTTTT.

The chain combines TRBV9 with TRBJ2-1, with D perhaps TRBD1 (6 bases). Germline lookup yields CDR1 SGDLS and CDR2 YYNGEE. The CDR3 loop spans 13 amino acids. V dropped 5 bases and J dropped 6 bases, with 12 bases sitting between them. The CDR3 loop reads CASSDRYSNEQFF. CDR3 DNA: TGTGCCAGCAGTGACAGGTATTCCAATGAGCAGTTCTTC.

The chain couples TRBV27 to TRBJ2-3, with 12 bases identical to TRBD2. The CDR3 extends over 17 amino acids. V lost 5 bases to trimming and J lost 0 bases; unmatched junction nucleotides: 6. Per germline, CDR1 MNHEY and CDR2 SMNVEV (reference sequence). The CDR3 region has the DNA TGTGCCAGCAGTAGATCTAGCGGGGGGGCCAGCACAGATACGCAGTATTTT. This sequence encodes CASSRSSGGASTDTQYF.

This clonotype was counted only a few times. The rearrangement joins TRBV30 to TRBJ2-5; 7 bases are shared with TRBD2. The CDR3 consists of 18 residues. The junction had 13 bases not matched to a gene; V was cut back by 0 bases and J by 0 bases. In germline, CDR1 is GTSNPN, CDR2 SVGIG (reference sequence). CDR3 sequence: CAWSVVRGFYCHQETQYF. In DNA, the CDR3 is TGTGCCTGGAGTGTGGTGCGGGGGTTCTACTGTCACCAAGAGACCCAGTACTTC.

This clonotype occurred a few times. Here the CDR3 reads CASSLVRVVGEQYF. DNA of the CDR3: TGTGCCAGCAGCTTAGTCAGGGTGGTCGGGGAGCAGTACTTC. The chain is built from TRBV7-8 and TRBJ2-7, with a weak D call TRBD1 (5 bases). The CDR3 totals 14 residues. The germline gives CDR1 SGHVS, CDR2 FQNEAQ. With 1 base removed from V and 7 bases from J, the gap between germline ends came to 14 bases.

This clonotype was picked up a small number of times. The chain employs TRBV4-1 and TRBJ1-6; D uncertain. Trimming removed 1 base from V and 7 bases from J, with 11 bases in between. This CDR3 contains 15 residues. The germline gives CDR1 MGHRA, CDR2 YSYEKL. The CDR3 spells CASSQGDQTNSPLHF. For the CDR3, the DNA is TGCGCCAGCAGCCAAGGAGACCAAACCAATTCACCCCTCCACTTT.

The rearrangement links TRBV9 to TRBJ2-7, with 7 bases fitting TRBD1. Looked up from germline, CDR1 is SGDLS and CDR2 is YYNGEE. The junction had 6 bases not matched to a gene; V was cut back by 0 bases and J by 3 bases. This CDR3 is 15 amino acids long. CDR3 region: CASSVDSGQYYEQYF. The CDR3 nucleotides are TGTGCCAGCAGCGTAGATTCGGGACAGTACTACGAGCAGTACTTC.

V gene TRBV5-1 combines with J gene TRBJ2-1; unclear D gene. CDR1 SGHRS and CDR2 YFSETQ come from the germline V gene. The CDR3 consists of 14 residues. Trimming stripped 2 bases from V and 7 bases from J, with 13 bases between. The CDR3 region is CASSFDRSRNEQFF. CDR3 DNA sequence: TGCGCCAGCAGCTTCGACCGCTCGAGGAATGAGCAGTTCTTC.

This clonotype appeared a few times. This rearrangement joins TRBV7-2 to TRBJ2-7, with 9 bases matching TRBD2. There are 13 residues in the CDR3. The V gene end was trimmed by 8 bases and the J gene end by 7 bases; junction bases not matched to a gene: 9. Germline V gene lookup returns CDR1 SGHTA and CDR2 FQGNSA. The CDR3 DNA reads as TGTGCCAGCTCCTTGCGGGGGGGCAGGGAGCAGTACTTC. Its translation is CASSLRGGREQYF. The full variable domain, in which reference TRBV7-2 and TRBJ2-7 provide the parts outside the CDR3, is GAGVSQSPSNKVTEKGKDVELRCDPISGHTALYWYRQSLGQGLEFLIYFQGNSAPDKSGLPSDRFSAERTGGSVSTLTIQRTQQEDSAVYLCASSLRGGREQYFGPGTRLTVT.

J is TRBJ1-1 and V is TRBV19; D is ambiguous. V lost 1 base and J lost 1, with 7 bases in between. Per the germline V gene, CDR1 is LNHDA and CDR2 is SQIVND (reference sequence). This CDR3 is 14 amino acids long. CDR3 nucleotides: TGTGCCAGTAGTATAGGTTTCAGGAACACTGAAGCTTTCTTT. It encodes CASSIGFRNTEAFF.

The chain carries TRBV5-1 and TRBJ1-2, with D hard to call. The V end was cut by 1 base, the J end by 8 bases, with 9 bases between. The germline gives CDR1 SGHRS, CDR2 YFSETQ. The CDR3 is 12 residues long. The DNA of the CDR3 is TGCGCCAGCAGCTTGTACTCGGACGGCTACACCTTC. It specifies CASSLYSDGYTF.

In this sample, this clonotype turned up a few times. CDR3 region: CSARDLRGLETQYF. The CDR3 DNA sequence: TGCAGTGCTAGAGACCTCCGGGGTTTAGAGACCCAGTACTTC. V is TRBV20-1 and J is TRBJ2-5; D may be TRBD2 (5 bases). V lost 0 bases, J lost 4 bases, and 12 bases lay in between. CDR3 length equals 14 residues. Looked up from germline, CDR1 is DFQATT and CDR2 is SNEGSKA (reference sequence).

The chain carries TRBV7-2 and TRBJ2-5; D may correspond to TRBD1 or TRBD2 (6 bases each). Looked up from germline, CDR1 is SGHTA and CDR2 is FQGNSA. V lost 8 bases and J 2 bases, leaving 12 bases between the germline ends. The CDR3 contains 13 residues. CDR3 loop: CASGGRRQETQYF. The CDR3 region has the DNA TGTGCCAGCGGGGGGCGTCGTCAAGAGACCCAGTACTTC.

This clonotype appeared a few times. The rearrangement links TRBV7-6 to TRBJ2-3, with TRBD2 matching 11 bases. The trim removed 0 bases at V and 6 bases at J, leaving 5 bases unmatched. There are 16 residues in the CDR3. Germline CDR1 is SGHVS and CDR2 is FNYEAQ. The CDR3 region is CASSLASGGAGDTQYF. CDR3 in DNA: TGTGCCAGCAGCTTAGCTAGCGGGGGGGCAGGGGATACGCAGTATTTT.